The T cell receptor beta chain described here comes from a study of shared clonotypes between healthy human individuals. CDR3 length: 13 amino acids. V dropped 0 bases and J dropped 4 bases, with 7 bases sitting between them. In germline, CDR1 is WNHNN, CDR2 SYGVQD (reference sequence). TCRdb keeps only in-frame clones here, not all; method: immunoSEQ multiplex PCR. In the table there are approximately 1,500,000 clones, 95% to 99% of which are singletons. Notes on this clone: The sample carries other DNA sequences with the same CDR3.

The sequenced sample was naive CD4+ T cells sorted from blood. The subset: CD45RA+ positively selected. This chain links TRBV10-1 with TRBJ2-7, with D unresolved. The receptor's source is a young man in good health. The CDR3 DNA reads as TGCGCCAGCAGTGAGTCGGGAAGTTACGAGCAGTACTTC. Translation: CASSESGSYEQYF.